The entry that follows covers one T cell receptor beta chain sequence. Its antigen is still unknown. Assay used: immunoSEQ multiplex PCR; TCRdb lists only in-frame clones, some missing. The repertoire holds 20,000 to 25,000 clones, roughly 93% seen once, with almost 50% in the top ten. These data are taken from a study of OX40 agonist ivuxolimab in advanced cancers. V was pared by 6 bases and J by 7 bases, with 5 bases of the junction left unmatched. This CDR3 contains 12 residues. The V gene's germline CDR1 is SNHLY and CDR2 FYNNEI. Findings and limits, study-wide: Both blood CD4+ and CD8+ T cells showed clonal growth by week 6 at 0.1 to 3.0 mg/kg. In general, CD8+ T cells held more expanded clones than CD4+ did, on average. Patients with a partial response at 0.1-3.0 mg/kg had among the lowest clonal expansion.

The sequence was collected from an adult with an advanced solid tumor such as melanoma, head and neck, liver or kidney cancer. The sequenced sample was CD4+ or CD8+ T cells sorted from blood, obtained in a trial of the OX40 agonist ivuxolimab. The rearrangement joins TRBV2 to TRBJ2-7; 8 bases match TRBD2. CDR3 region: CASSGRASEQYF. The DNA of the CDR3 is TGTGCCAGCAGCGGGAGGGCCTCGGAGCAGTACTTC.